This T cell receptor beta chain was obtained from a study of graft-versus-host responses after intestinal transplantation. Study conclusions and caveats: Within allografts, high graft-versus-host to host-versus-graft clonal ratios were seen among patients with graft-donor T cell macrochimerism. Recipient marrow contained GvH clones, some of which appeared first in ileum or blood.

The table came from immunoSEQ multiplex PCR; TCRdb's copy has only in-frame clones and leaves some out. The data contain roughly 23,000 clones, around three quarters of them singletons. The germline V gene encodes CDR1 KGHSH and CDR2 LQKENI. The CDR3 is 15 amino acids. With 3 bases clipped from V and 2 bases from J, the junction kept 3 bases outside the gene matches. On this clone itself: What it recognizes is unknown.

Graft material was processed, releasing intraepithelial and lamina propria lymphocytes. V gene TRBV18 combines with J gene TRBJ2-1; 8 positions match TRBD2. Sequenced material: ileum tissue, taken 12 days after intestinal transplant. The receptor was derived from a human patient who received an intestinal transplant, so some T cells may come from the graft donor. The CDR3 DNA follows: TGTGCCAGCTCACCCCAGCGGGGGCCCTACAATGAGCAGTTCTTC. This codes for CASSPQRGPYNEQFF.